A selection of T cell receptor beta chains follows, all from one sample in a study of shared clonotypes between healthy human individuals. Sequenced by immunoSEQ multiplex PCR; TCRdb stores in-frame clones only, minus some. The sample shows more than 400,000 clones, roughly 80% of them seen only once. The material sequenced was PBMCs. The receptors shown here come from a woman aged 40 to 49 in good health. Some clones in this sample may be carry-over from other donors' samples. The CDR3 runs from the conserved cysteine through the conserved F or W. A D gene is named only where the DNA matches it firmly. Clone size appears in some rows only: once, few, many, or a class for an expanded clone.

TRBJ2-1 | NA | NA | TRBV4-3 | CASSQDQLGRGNEQFF | TGCGCCAGCAGCCAAGATCAACTCGGGAGAGGCAATGAGCAGTTCTTC
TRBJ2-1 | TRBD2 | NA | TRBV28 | CASSVSGRGSYNEQFF | TGTGCCAGCAGTGTTAGCGGGAGGGGCTCCTACAATGAGCAGTTCTTC
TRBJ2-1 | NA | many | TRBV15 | CATSPGAHNEQFF | TGTGCCACCTCCCCCGGGGCCCACAATGAGCAGTTCTTC
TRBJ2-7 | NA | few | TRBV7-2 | CASSFRESSYEQYF | TGTGCCAGCAGCTTTAGGGAGAGCTCCTACGAGCAGTACTTC
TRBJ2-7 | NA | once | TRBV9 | CASSVSAVGAYEQYF | TGTGCCAGCAGCGTATCGGCGGTAGGGGCCTACGAGCAGTACTTC
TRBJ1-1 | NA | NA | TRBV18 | CASSLQGTTYTEAFF | TGTGCCAGCTCACTACAAGGGACAACTTACACTGAAGCTTTCTTT
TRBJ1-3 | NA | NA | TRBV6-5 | CASRADTNGNTIYF | TGTGCCAGCAGGGCGGACACAAATGGAAACACCATATATTTT
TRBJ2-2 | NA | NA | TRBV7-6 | CASSTYRAAGELFF | TGTGCCAGCAGCACCTACAGGGCCGCCGGGGAGCTGTTTTTT
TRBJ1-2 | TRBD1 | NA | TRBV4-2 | CASSQEARDRGYGYTF | TGTGCCAGCAGCCAAGAAGCGAGGGACAGGGGCTATGGCTACACCTTC
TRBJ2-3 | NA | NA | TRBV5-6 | CASSPDTDTQYF | TGTGCCAGCAGCCCCGACACAGATACGCAGTATTTT
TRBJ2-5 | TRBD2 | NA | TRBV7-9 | CASSTLPPREARGTQYF | TGTGCCAGCAGCACTCTACCGCCGCGGGAGGCACGGGGGACCCAGTACTTC